The text below deals with one T cell receptor beta chain. Its target is unknown. This specimen comes from a study of shared clonotypes between healthy human individuals. Study information: The cohort comprised a couple of women and a few men. Their ages spanned 18 to 49 years. Regarding the study as a whole: Memory subsets generally showed smaller estimated richness than naive subsets did.

TCRdb keeps only in-frame clones here, not all; method: immunoSEQ multiplex PCR. The sample has some 2.4 million clones; approximately 94% are singletons. Donors, healthy HIV-negative adults, lacked recent acute infections or vaccinations. Memory CD4+ cells were the fraction left after CD45RA+ naive selection. Germline V lookup: CDR1 MDHEN, CDR2 SYDVKM. Trimming left V 6 bases short and J 5 bases short, with 14 bases between. The CDR3 extends over 14 amino acids. The gene calls are TRBV28 and TRBJ1-5; D gene uncertain. The sequence derives from a man aged 18 to 35 in good health. Some clones in this sample may be carry-over from other donors' samples. Sequencing input: naive CD4+ T cells from PBMCs. The subset is: CD45RA+ positively selected. CDR3 coding DNA: TGTGCCAGCAGCCTCACTCCCGCTTATCAGCCCCAGCATTTT. Amino acids: CASSLTPAYQPQHF. Full variable domain (rest looked up from reference TRBV28 and TRBJ1-5): DVKVTQSSRYLVKRTGEKVFLECVQDMDHENMFWYRQDPGLGLRLIYFSYDVKMKEKGDIPEGYSVSREKKERFSLILESASTNQTSMYLCASSLTPAYQPQHFGDGTRLSIL.